One and the same sample provided the 29 T cell receptor beta chains below, sequenced in a study of tumor-infiltrating lymphocytes in localized non-small cell lung cancer. The protocol was immunoSEQ multiplex PCR, while the TCRdb copy is restricted to in-frame clones and leaves out a portion. The sample consists of about 14,000 clones, approximately 70% of them appearing once. The source material was lung tumor tissue. These receptors were obtained from a human donor with non-small cell lung cancer.

V and J are TRBV7-2 and TRBJ2-7; 14 nucleotides line up with TRBD2. Germline V gene sequence: CDR1 SGHTA, CDR2 FQGNSA. Losses at the gene ends were 4 bases for V and 4 bases for J; bases not matched to a gene: 12. The CDR3 runs to 18 residues. The CDR3 sequence: CASSSQTSGRGGGYEQYF. In nucleotides, the CDR3 is TGTGCCAGCAGCTCTCAGACTAGCGGGAGGGGAGGGGGGTACGAGCAGTACTTC. The full variable domain, with the rest looked up from reference TRBV7-2 and TRBJ2-7, is GAGVSQSPSNKVTEKGKDVELRCDPISGHTALYWYRQSLGQGLEFLIYFQGNSAPDKSGLPSDRFSAERTGGSVSTLTIQRTQQEDSAVYLCASSSQTSGRGGGYEQYFGPGTRLTVT.

This chain links TRBV6-1 with TRBJ2-3; D gene unclear. Germline CDR1 reads MNHNS; CDR2 reads SASEGT. The CDR3 runs 14 residues. The V and J ends lost 2 bases and 6 bases respectively, with 12 bases between them. The CDR3 sequence: CASSELGRPDTQYF. The DNA of the CDR3 is TGTGCCAGCAGTGAATTGGGCAGGCCTGATACGCAGTATTTT.

This clone came up once. The chain combines TRBV9 with TRBJ1-5, with 7 nucleotides matching TRBD1. The junction had 3 bases not matched to a gene; V was cut back by 0 bases and J by 0 bases. Looked up from germline, CDR1 is SGDLS and CDR2 is YYNGEE. CDR3 size: 16 residues. CDR3 bases: TGTGCCAGCAGCGTAGGAGACAGGGATAGCAATCAGCCCCAGCATTTT. It codes for CASSVGDRDSNQPQHF.

This sequence joins TRBV7-2 and TRBJ2-5; 10 bases map to TRBD2. CDR1 is SGHTA, CDR2 FQGNSA, per germline. V shed 4 bases and J 5 bases; nucleotides not matched to a gene: 4. The CDR3 runs 14 residues. CDR3 in amino acids: CASSSTSGVETQYF. In DNA, the CDR3 is TGTGCCAGCAGCTCAACTAGCGGGGTCGAGACCCAGTACTTC. Full variable domain (remainder filled in from reference TRBV7-2 and TRBJ2-5): GAGVSQSPSNKVTEKGKDVELRCDPISGHTALYWYRQSLGQGLEFLIYFQGNSAPDKSGLPSDRFSAERTGGSVSTLTIQRTQQEDSAVYLCASSSTSGVETQYFGPGTRLLVL.

The rearrangement joins TRBV5-1 to TRBJ2-2; 10 bases line up with TRBD2. V shed 0 bases, J shed 1 base, and the junction held 0 bases outside the gene matches. The length of the CDR3 is 16 residues. Germline lookup yields CDR1 SGHRS and CDR2 YFSETQ. CDR3 nucleotide sequence: TGCGCCAGCAGCTTGGCTAGCGGGGGGAACACCGGGGAGCTGTTTTTT. It specifies CASSLASGGNTGELFF.

The V call is TRBV2, the J call TRBJ2-7; 8 nucleotides match TRBD2. The CDR3 runs 13 residues. V was pared by 8 bases and J by 2 bases, with 5 bases of the junction left unmatched. Germline CDR1 SNHLY, CDR2 FYNNEI. The CDR3 bases are TGTGCCAGCGTAGCGGGGACCACCTACGAGCAGTACTTC. Its protein product is CASVAGTTYEQYF.

This rearrangement joins TRBV29-1 to TRBJ2-5; the match to TRBD2 covers 12 bases. Trimming took 2 bases from V and 0 from J; bases not matched to a gene: 4. This CDR3 contains 16 residues. Germline V gives CDR1 SQVTM, CDR2 ANQGSEA. The CDR3: CSVELAGGVDQETQYF. Here the CDR3 DNA reads TGCAGCGTTGAACTAGCGGGGGGGGTAGACCAAGAGACCCAGTACTTC.

The chain carries TRBV18 and TRBJ2-5; TRBD1 aligns across 9 bases. Trimming at V came to 8 bases and at J to 5 bases, leaving 12 bases not matched to a gene. This CDR3 region has 15 residues. From germline, CDR1 is KGHSH and CDR2 LQKENI. The CDR3 protein is CASLTGTGSRETQYF. CDR3 sequence (DNA): TGTGCCAGCCTCACCGGGACAGGGAGCAGGGAGACCCAGTACTTC.

The rearrangement links TRBV4-3 to TRBJ1-5, with 9 bases aligning to TRBD1. Germline assignment: CDR1 LGHNA and CDR2 YSLEER. V lost 4 bases and J lost 6; bases outside the gene matches: 7. The CDR3 length is 15 residues. CDR3 amino acids: CASSRGTGRLQPQHF. CDR3 bases: TGCGCCAGCAGCCGAGGGACAGGGCGTCTTCAGCCCCAGCATTTT.

The chain combines TRBV5-1 with TRBJ2-3; TRBD2 agrees at 11 bases. This CDR3 is built from 18 residues. CDR1 SGHRS and CDR2 YFSETQ come from the germline V gene. V dropped 0 bases and J dropped 1; count of bases not matched to a gene: 7. The CDR3 coding sequence is TGCGCCAGCAGCTTGGAGTTAGGACTAGCGGGCCGCACAGATACGCAGTATTTT. Amino acid sequence: CASSLELGLAGRTDTQYF. Full variable domain (outside the CDR3, taken from reference TRBV5-1 and TRBJ2-3): KAGVTQTPRYLIKTRGQQVTLSCSPISGHRSVSWYQQTPGQGLQFLFEYFSETQRNKGNFPGRFSGRQFSNSRSEMNVSTLELGDSALYLCASSLELGLAGRTDTQYFGPGTRLTVL.

The chain combines TRBV7-9 with TRBJ1-3; possible D gene TRBD1, 5 bases. Germline V gene data show CDR1 as SEHNR and CDR2 as FQNEAQ (reference sequence). CDR3 length: 14 amino acids. Trimming pared 5 bases from V and 0 bases from J, leaving 8 bases between. DNA for the CDR3: TGTGCCAGCAGCACGACAGCCTCTGGAAACACCATATATTTT. It specifies CASSTTASGNTIYF.

The chain recombines TRBV18 with TRBJ1-4; the D is unclear. Looked up from germline, CDR1 is KGHSH and CDR2 is LQKENI. The CDR3 contains 12 residues. V was trimmed by 2 bases and J by 2 bases, leaving 0 bases between them. The CDR3 nucleotides read TGTGCCAGCTCACCAACTAATGAAAAACTGTTTTTT. Residues: CASSPTNEKLFF. Variable domain in full (rest from reference TRBV18 and TRBJ1-4): NAGVMQNPRHLVRRRGQEARLRCSPMKGHSHVYWYRQLPEEGLKFMVYLQKENIIDESGMPKERFSAEFPKEGPSILRIQQVVRGDSAAYFCASSPTNEKLFFGSGTQLSVL.

This clone was counted only a few times. V and J are TRBV7-2 and TRBJ1-3, with 8 bases lining up with TRBD1. Germline CDR1 reads SGHTA; CDR2 reads FQGNSA. With 1 base clipped from V and 3 bases from J, the junction kept 5 bases outside the gene matches. The CDR3 has 16 amino acids. The chain's CDR3 is CASSLGAGGFGNTIYF. The CDR3, as DNA: TGTGCCAGCAGCTTAGGGGCAGGGGGCTTTGGAAACACCATATATTTT.

The gene calls are TRBV5-1 and TRBJ1-2; D not resolved. The V gene's germline CDR1 is SGHRS and CDR2 YFSETQ. CDR3 length equals 14 residues. V was clipped by 0 bases and J by 0 bases, with 6 bases between them. DNA of the CDR3: TGCGCCAGCAGCTTGGCAGGTGCTAACTATGGCTACACCTTC. Its translation is CASSLAGANYGYTF.

This chain joins TRBV5-1 and TRBJ2-5; D gene unclear. Germline loops: CDR1 SGHRS, CDR2 YFSETQ. V was trimmed by 0 bases and J by 1 base, leaving 1 base between them. The CDR3 consists of 12 residues. CDR3 region: CASSLAQETQYF. The CDR3 DNA sequence: TGCGCCAGCAGCTTGGCCCAAGAGACCCAGTACTTC.

This sequence joins TRBV11-1 and TRBJ2-1; 11 bases match TRBD2. The V and J ends lost 6 bases and 0 bases, in that order; junction bases with no gene match: 13. CDR1 and CDR2 from the germline V gene are SGHAT and FQDESV (reference sequence). CDR3 size: 19 residues. The CDR3 DNA reads TGTGCCAGCAGAACCTCCGCTAGCGGGGGGCTAAGCTCCTACAATGAGCAGTTCTTC. Amino acids: CASRTSASGGLSSYNEQFF.

The chain joins TRBV6-5 to TRBJ1-1, with D hard to call. CDR1 and CDR2 (germline): MNHEY, SVGAGI. Trimming cost V 6 bases and J 8 bases, with 19 bases left between them. The CDR3 contains 14 residues. CDR3 protein: CASRKNRADGEAFF. The CDR3 DNA follows: TGTGCCAGCAGAAAAAACCGGGCCGATGGGGAAGCTTTCTTT.

This sequence joins TRBV5-1 and TRBJ2-7, with 8 bases identical to TRBD1. The germline V gene has CDR1 SGHRS and CDR2 YFSETQ. Trimming took 1 base from V and 4 from J; bases not matched to a gene: 4. This CDR3 contains 14 residues. CDR3 protein: CASSLHGQGYEQYF. In DNA form, the CDR3 reads TGCGCCAGCAGCTTGCACGGACAGGGTTACGAGCAGTACTTC.

The rearrangement joins TRBV7-2 to TRBJ2-4, with D perhaps given as TRBD1 or TRBD2 (6 bases each). V was pared by 1 base and J by 3 bases, with 16 bases between. The CDR3 totals 17 residues. CDR1 SGHTA and CDR2 FQGNSA come from the germline V gene. CDR3 bases: TGTGCCAGCAGCTTAGAAGGGGGAGGATACGGCAAAAACATTCAGTACTTC. Translated, it gives CASSLEGGGYGKNIQYF.

The chain couples TRBV15 to TRBJ2-3, with TRBD1 matching over 8 bases. V gave up 5 bases and J gave up 4 bases; unmatched junction bases: 8. The CDR3 runs to 15 residues. Germline CDR1 reads LNHNV; CDR2 reads YYDKDF (reference sequence). CDR3 residues: CATSQGQGVADTQYF. CDR3 bases: TGTGCCACCAGCCAAGGACAGGGTGTTGCAGATACGCAGTATTTT.

As DNA, the CDR3 is TGTGCCAGCAGCTTCAGCGACGGGGTCACTGAAGCTTTCTTT. Amino acid sequence: CASSFSDGVTEAFF. The chain carries TRBV11-2 and TRBJ1-1; D unclear. Germline-derived CDR1 and CDR2 are SGHAT and FQNNGV. V lost 3 bases and J 4 bases, leaving 12 bases between the germline ends. The CDR3 runs 14 residues.

The chain carries TRBV27 and TRBJ2-6; 7 nucleotides line up with TRBD1. Germline V gene data show CDR1 as MNHEY and CDR2 as SMNVEV (reference sequence). With V trimmed by 6 bases and J by 4 bases, 3 bases remained unmatched. The CDR3 is 14 residues long. The CDR3: CASRLQGGANVLTF. CDR3 DNA: TGTGCCAGCAGACTACAGGGGGGGGCCAACGTCCTGACTTTC.

The rearrangement joins TRBV29-1 to TRBJ2-5; D is unresolved. Looked up from germline, CDR1 is SQVTM and CDR2 is ANQGSEA. V lost 3 bases and J 0 bases, leaving 11 bases between the germline ends. There are 14 residues in the CDR3. CDR3 DNA: TGCAGCGTTGAGGTTCTGGGGTACCAAGAGACCCAGTACTTC. This sequence encodes CSVEVLGYQETQYF.

The rearrangement links TRBV18 to TRBJ1-1; TRBD1 matches 8 bases. V lost 2 bases to trimming and J lost 1 base; unmatched junction nucleotides: 6. Germline-derived CDR1 and CDR2 are KGHSH and LQKENI. This CDR3 has 16 amino acids. Here the CDR3 reads CASSPGQGKSNTEAFF. CDR3 coding DNA: TGTGCCAGCTCACCAGGACAGGGTAAATCGAACACTGAAGCTTTCTTT.

This chain connects TRBV5-4 to TRBJ1-1; D is perhaps TRBD1 (5 bases). The germline V gene encodes CDR1 SGHNT and CDR2 YYREEE (reference sequence). This CDR3 is 14 amino acids long. Between the trimmed V and J ends, which lost 4 bases and 1 base, there was a span of 11 bases. CDR3 protein: CASSAGRQNTEAFF. The CDR3 coding sequence is TGTGCCAGCAGCGCGGGACGTCAGAACACTGAAGCTTTCTTT.

The genes are TRBV18 and TRBJ1-3; D not certain. Between the trimmed V and J ends, which lost 0 bases and 0 bases, there was a span of 12 bases. Germline CDR1 is KGHSH and CDR2 is LQKENI. The CDR3 runs 17 residues. The CDR3 nucleotides read TGTGCCAGCTCACCACCGGGCAACAGCCTCTCTGGAAACACCATATATTTT. Translated: CASSPPGNSLSGNTIYF.

The CDR3 DNA sequence: TGCAGCGTTGGAGCGGGAGCGAACACAGATACGCAGTATTTT. It specifies CSVGAGANTDTQYF. J is TRBJ2-3 and V is TRBV29-1, with 8 bases lining up with TRBD2. The trim removed 4 bases at V and 2 bases at J, leaving 5 bases unmatched. Germline CDR1 is SQVTM and CDR2 is ANQGSEA. The CDR3 extends over 14 amino acids.

V gene TRBV18 combines with J gene TRBJ2-7; possibly TRBD1 for D (5 bases). The length of the CDR3 is 15 residues. V was clipped by 2 bases and J by 0 bases, with 11 bases between them. CDR1 is KGHSH, CDR2 LQKENI, per germline. CDR3 protein: CASSPRQGSSYEQYF. In DNA, the CDR3 is TGTGCCAGCTCACCAAGGCAGGGCAGCTCCTACGAGCAGTACTTC.

This sequence joins TRBV2 and TRBJ2-7; a possible D gene is TRBD1 (6 bases). Germline CDR1 reads SNHLY; CDR2 reads FYNNEI. This CDR3 is 14 amino acids long. Trimming stripped 6 bases from V and 2 bases from J, with 14 bases between. The CDR3 sequence: CASRVQGGAYEQYF. CDR3 nucleotide sequence: TGTGCCAGCAGGGTGCAAGGGGGAGCCTACGAGCAGTACTTC.